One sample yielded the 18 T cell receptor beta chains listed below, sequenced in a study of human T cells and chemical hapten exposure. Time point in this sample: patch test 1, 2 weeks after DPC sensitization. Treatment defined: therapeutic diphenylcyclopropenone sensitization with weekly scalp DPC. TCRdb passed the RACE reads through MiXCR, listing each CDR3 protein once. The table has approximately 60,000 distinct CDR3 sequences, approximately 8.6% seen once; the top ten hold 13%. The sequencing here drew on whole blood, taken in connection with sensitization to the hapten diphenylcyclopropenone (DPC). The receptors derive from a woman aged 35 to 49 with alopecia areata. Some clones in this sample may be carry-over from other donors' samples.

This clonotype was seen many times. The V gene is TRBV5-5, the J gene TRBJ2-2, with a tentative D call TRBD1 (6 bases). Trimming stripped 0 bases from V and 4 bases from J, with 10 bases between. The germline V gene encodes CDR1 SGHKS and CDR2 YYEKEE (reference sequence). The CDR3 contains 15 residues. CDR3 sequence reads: CASSLGQEGTGELFF. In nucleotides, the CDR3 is TGTGCCAGCAGCTTGGGACAGGAAGGCACCGGGGAGCTGTTTTTT.

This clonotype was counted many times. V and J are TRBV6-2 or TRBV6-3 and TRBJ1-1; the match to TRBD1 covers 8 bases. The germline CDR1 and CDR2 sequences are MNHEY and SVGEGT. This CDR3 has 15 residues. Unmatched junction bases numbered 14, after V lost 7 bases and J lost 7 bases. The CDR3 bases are TGTGCCAGCAAACCCCGGGAGCAGGGGGCATTTGAAGCTTTCTTT. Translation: CASKPREQGAFEAFF.

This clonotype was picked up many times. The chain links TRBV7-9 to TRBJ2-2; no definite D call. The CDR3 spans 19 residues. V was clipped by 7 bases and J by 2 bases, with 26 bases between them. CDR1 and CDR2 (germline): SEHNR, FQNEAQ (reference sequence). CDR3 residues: CASMPPPDASPINTGELFF. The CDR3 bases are TGTGCCAGCATGCCCCCCCCCGACGCCAGCCCTATCAACACCGGGGAGCTGTTTTTT.

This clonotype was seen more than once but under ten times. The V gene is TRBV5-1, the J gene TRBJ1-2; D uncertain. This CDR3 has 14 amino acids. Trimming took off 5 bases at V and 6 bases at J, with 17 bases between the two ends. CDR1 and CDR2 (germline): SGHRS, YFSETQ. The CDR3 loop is CASSDSAKQHGYTF. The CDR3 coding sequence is TGCGCCAGCAGTGACTCAGCAAAGCAACATGGCTACACCTTC. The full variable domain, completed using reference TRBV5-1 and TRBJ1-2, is KAGVTQTPRYLIKTRGQQVTLSCSPISGHRSVSWYQQTPGQGLQFLFEYFSETQRNKGNFPGRFSGRQFSNSRSEMNVSTLELGDSALYLCASSDSAKQHGYTFGSGTRLTVV.

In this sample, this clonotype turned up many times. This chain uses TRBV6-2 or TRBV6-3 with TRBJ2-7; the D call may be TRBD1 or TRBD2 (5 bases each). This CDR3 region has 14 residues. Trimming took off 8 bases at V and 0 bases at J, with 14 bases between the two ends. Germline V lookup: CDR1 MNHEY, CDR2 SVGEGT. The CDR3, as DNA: TGTGCCAGCCGCCAATGGGACGTCTCCTACGAGCAGTACTTC. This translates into CASRQWDVSYEQYF.

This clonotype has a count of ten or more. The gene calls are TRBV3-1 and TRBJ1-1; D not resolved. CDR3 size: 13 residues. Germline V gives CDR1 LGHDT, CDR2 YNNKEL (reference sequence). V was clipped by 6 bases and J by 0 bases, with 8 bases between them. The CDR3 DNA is TGTGCCAGCAGTTACAAGATGAACACTGAAGCTTTCTTT. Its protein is CASSYKMNTEAFF. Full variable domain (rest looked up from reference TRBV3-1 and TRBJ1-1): DTAVSQTPKYLVTQMGNDKSIKCEQNLGHDTMYWYKQDSKKFLKIMFSYNNKELIINETVPNRFSPKSPDKAHLNLHINSLELGDSAVYFCASSYKMNTEAFFGQGTRLTVV.

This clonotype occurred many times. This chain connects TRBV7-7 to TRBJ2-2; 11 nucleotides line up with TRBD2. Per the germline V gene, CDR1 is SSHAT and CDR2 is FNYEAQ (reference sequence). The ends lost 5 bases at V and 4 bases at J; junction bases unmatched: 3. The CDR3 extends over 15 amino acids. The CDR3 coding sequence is TGTGCCAGCAGCACAGGACTAGCGGGCACCGGGGAGCTGTTTTTT. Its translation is CASSTGLAGTGELFF. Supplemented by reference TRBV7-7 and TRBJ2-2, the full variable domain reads GAGVSQSPRYKVTKRGQDVTLRCDPISSHATLYWYQQALGQGPEFLTYFNYEAQPDKSGLPSDRFSAERPEGSISTLTIQRTEQRDSAMYRCASSTGLAGTGELFFGEGSRLTVL.

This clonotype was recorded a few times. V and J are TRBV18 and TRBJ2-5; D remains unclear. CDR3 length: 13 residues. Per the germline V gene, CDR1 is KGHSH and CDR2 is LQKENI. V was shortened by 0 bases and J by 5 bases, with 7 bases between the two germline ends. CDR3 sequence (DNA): TGTGCCAGCTCACCACCTCTGCCGGAGACCCAGTACTTC. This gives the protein CASSPPLPETQYF.

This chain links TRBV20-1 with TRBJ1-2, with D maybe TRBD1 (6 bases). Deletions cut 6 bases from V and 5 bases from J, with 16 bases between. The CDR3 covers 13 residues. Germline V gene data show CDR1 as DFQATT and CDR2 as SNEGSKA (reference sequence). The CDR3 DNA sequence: TGCAGTGCCTCTCGTACAGGGTCGTATGGCTACACCTTC. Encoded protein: CSASRTGSYGYTF.

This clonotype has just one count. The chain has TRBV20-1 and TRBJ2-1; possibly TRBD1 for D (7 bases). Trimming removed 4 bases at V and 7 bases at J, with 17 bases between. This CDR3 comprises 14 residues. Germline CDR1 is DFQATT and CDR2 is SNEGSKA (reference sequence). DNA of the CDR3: TGCAGTGCTACCCCAGGGGGGATGGGGAATGAGCAGTTCTTC. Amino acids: CSATPGGMGNEQFF.

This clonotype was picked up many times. CDR3 residues: CSARRGSGYEQYF. The CDR3 region has the DNA TGCAGTGCTAGGAGGGGCAGCGGCTACGAGCAGTACTTC. The chain recombines TRBV20-1 with TRBJ2-7; the D gene could be TRBD1 or TRBD2 (5 bases each). Germline CDR1 reads DFQATT; CDR2 reads SNEGSKA (reference sequence). The CDR3 is 13 amino acids. Trimming stripped 3 bases from V and 3 bases from J, with 12 bases between.

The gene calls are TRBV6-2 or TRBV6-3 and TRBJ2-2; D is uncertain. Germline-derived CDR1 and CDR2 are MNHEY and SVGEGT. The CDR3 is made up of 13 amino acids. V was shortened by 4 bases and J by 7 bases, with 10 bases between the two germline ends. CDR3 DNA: TGTGCCAGCAGTTTCGGCCCCGGCGGGGAGCTGTTTTTT. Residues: CASSFGPGGELFF.

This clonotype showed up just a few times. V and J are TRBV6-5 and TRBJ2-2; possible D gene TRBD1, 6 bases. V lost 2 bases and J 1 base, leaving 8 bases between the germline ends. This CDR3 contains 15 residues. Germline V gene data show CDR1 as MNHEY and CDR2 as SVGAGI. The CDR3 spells CASSYDRRNTGELFF. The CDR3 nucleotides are TGTGCCAGCAGTTACGACAGGAGGAACACCGGGGAGCTGTTTTTT.

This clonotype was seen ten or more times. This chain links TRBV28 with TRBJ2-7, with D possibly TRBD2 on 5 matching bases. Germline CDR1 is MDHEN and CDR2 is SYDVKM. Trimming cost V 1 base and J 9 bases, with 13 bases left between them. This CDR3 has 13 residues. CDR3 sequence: CASSLSGVAGQYF. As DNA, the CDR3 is TGTGCCAGCAGTTTATCTGGGGTTGCGGGGCAGTACTTC.

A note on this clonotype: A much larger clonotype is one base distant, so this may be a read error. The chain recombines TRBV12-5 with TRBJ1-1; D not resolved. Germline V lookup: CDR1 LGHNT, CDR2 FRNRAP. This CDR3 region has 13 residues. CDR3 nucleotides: TGTGCTGGTGGTTTGGTACCGGACACTGAAGCTTTCTTT. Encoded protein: CAGGLVPDTEAFF.

CDR3 DNA: TGTGCCAGCAGTTTATCCCTTCGGACAGGTGACACCTTC. This codes for CASSLSLRTGDTF. The rearrangement links TRBV28 to TRBJ1-2, with 7 bases lining up with TRBD1. CDR3 size: 13 residues. Germline V CDR1 and CDR2: MDHEN, SYDVKM. The V segment lost 1 base and the J segment 12 bases; nucleotides outside the gene matches: 8.

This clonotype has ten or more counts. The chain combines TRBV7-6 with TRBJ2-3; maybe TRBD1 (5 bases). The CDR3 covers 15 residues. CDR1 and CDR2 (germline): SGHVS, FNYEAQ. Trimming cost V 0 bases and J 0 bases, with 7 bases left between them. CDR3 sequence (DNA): TGTGCCAGCAGCTTAGCCAGGGCTAGCACAGATACGCAGTATTTT. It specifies CASSLARASTDTQYF.

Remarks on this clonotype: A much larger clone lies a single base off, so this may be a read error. CDR3 nucleotide sequence: TGTGCCAGCAGTTACAAGGGGACAATCCACGAGCAGTACTTC. Translating gives CASSYKGTIHEQYF. The rearrangement joins TRBV6-5 to TRBJ2-7; D possibly corresponds to TRBD1 (6 bases). V shed 2 bases and J shed 5 bases, with 13 bases lying between them. The CDR3 totals 14 residues. CDR1 and CDR2 from the germline V gene are MNHEY and SVGAGI.